This T cell receptor (beta chain) was documented in a study of CD8 T cells in ankylosing spondylitis (TCRdb year 2017). For context, the study as a whole: The study set out to find disease-linked TCR variants by profiling T cell receptor beta repertoires in ankylosing spondylitis patients and healthy donors. The whole study cohort included some 100 healthy donors and 20 to 30 ankylosing spondylitis patients. Peripheral blood was sampled, and synovial fluid was additionally collected from ankylosing spondylitis patients. The paper as a whole reports these results and caveats: A CD8+ phenotype was shown by the disease-linked clones, which were found at relatively low frequencies in peripheral blood. Blood from ankylosing spondylitis patients appeared to be characterized by a TCR beta motif composed of roughly 8 highly homologous amino acid variants. The disease-linked clones were reported to be significantly enriched in matched synovial fluid samples from ankylosing spondylitis patients. Some of the motif variants had been reported before in the synovial fluid and blood of reactive arthritis patients, a finding that suggests common disease-initiation mechanisms.

This clonotype has a count of ten or more. Its antigen remains undetermined. Per-base quality was not reported, and no clone a single base away is much larger than it. V trim: 3 bases; J trim: 5 bases; unmatched bases: 4. Measured from the cysteine to the phenylalanine, the CDR3 is 13 residues long. CDR3 DNA only is kept here, 39 bases in frame from base 1. Taken from the germline V gene (reference sequence), the CDR1 and CDR2 loops are DFQATT and SNEGSKA. Sequencer: Illumina HiSeq 2500. Quantitative 5'-RACE with molecular barcodes was the method used to prepare the TCR beta libraries. The study's processing was this. A new computational method, built on a probabilistic model of VDJ rearrangement, was used to identify disease-linked TCR variants. TCRdb reprocessing: public reads trimmed at Q25 with fastp, clones called with MiXCR, in-frame beta chains kept. All rows with the same CDR3 protein become a single entry with the most common DNA and genes. TCRdb's processing, not the authors', yielded these V and J calls. This sample is represented by around 130,000 distinct CDR3 sequences; more than 6.5% of them were singletons. Together, the top ten hold 9.5% to 15% of the sample.

The V and J genes are TRBV20-1 and TRBJ2-5; 9 bases in between match TRBD1. The origin of this receptor is a male donor with ankylosing spondylitis or in good health (not recorded which). Sequenced: blood, either unsorted or a sorted T cell fraction (not recorded which). The CDR3 has the sequence CSARLTGGETQYF. The sequence in DNA is TGCAGTGCTAGGTTGACAGGGGGTGAGACCCAGTACTTC.